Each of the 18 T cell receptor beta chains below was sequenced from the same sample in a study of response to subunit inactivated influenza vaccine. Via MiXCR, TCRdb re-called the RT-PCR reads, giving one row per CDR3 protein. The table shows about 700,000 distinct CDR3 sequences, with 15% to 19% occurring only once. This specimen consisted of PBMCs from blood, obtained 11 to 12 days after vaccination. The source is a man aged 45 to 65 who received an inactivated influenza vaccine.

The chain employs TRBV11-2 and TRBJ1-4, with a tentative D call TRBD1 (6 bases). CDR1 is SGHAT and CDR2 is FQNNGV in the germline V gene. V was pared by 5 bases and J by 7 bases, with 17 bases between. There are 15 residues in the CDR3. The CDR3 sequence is CASSLEQGSFEKLFF. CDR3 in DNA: TGTGCCAGCAGCCTCGAACAGGGTTCTTTTGAAAAACTGTTTTTT.

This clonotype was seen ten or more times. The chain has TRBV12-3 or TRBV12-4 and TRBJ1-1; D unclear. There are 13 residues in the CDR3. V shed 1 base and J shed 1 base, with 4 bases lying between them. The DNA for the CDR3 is TGTGCCAGCAGTTTAGGTAAGAACACTGAAGCTTTCTTT. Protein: CASSLGKNTEAFF.

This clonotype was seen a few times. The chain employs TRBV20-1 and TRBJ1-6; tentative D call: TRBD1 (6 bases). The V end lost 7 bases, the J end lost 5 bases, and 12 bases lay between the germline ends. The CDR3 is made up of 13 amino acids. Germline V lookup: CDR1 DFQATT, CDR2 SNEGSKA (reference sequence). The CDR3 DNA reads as TGCAGTGTGGACAGATTCAATAATTCACCCCTCCACTTT. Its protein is CSVDRFNNSPLHF.

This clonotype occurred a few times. CDR3 amino acids: CASSPGGASYEQYF. For the CDR3, the DNA is TGTGCCAGCAGCCCAGGGGGAGCCTCTTACGAGCAGTACTTC. This sequence joins TRBV7-8 and TRBJ2-7; 7 bases line up with TRBD1. Germline V gives CDR1 SGHVS, CDR2 FQNEAQ. V lost 5 bases to trimming and J lost 4 bases; unmatched junction nucleotides: 8. The CDR3 covers 14 residues.

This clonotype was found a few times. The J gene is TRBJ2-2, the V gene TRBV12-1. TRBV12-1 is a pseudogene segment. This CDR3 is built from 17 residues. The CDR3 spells CASSFVFGSTNTGELFF. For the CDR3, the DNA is TGTGCCAGCAGCTTTGTATTTGGGTCAACGAACACCGGGGAGCTGTTTTTT.

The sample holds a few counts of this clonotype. This CDR3 reads CASRTRQGAVAKNIQYF. The CDR3 DNA is TGTGCCAGCAGAACGAGACAGGGGGCGGTGGCCAAAAACATTCAGTACTTC. This chain joins TRBV6-1 and TRBJ2-4; 10 nucleotides line up with TRBD1. This CDR3 contains 17 residues. Trimming cost V 6 bases and J 1 base; bases outside gene matches: 9. Germline CDR1 is MNHNS and CDR2 is SASEGT.

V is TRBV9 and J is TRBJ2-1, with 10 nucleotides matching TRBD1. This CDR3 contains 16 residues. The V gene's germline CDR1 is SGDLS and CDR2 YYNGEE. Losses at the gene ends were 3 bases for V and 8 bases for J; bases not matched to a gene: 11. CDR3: CASSAGGSDRGHEQFF. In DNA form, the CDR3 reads TGTGCCAGCAGCGCCGGCGGGAGCGACAGGGGGCATGAGCAGTTCTTC.

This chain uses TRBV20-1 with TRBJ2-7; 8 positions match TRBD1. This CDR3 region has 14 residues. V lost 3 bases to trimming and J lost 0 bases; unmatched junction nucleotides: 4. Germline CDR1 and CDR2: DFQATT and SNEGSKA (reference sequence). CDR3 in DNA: TGCAGTGCTAGCGACAGGGGTGCCTCCTACGAGCAGTACTTC. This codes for CSASDRGASYEQYF.

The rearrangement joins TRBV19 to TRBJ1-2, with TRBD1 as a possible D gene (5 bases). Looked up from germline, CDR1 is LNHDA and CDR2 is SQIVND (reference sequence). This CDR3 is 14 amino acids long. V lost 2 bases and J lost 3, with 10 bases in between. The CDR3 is CASSISGRYYGYTF. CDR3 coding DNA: TGTGCCAGTAGTATATCGGGACGGTACTATGGCTACACCTTC.

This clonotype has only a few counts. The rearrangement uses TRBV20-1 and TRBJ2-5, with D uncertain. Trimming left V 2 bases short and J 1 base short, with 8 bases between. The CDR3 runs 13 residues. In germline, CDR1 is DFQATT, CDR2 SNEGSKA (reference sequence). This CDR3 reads CSARNSIQETQYF. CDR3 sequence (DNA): TGCAGTGCTAGAAACAGTATCCAAGAGACCCAGTACTTC.

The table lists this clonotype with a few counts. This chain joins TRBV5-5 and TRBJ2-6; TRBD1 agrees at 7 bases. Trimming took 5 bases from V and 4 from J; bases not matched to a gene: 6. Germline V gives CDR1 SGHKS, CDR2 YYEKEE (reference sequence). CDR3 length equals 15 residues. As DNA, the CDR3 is TGTGCCAGCAGTCTAACAGGGGAAGGGGCCAACGTCCTGACTTTC. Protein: CASSLTGEGANVLTF. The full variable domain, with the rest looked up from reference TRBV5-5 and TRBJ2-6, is DAGVTQSPTHLIKTRGQQVTLRCSPISGHKSVSWYQQVLGQGPQFIFQYYEKEERGRGNFPDRFSARQFPNYSSELNVNALLLGDSALYLCASSLTGEGANVLTFGAGSRLTVL.

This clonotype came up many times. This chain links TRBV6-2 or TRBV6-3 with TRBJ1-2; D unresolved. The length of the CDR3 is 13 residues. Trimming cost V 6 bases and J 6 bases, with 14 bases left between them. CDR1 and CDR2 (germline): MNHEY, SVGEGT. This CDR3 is CASRTTRLDGYTF. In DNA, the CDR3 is TGTGCCAGCAGAACAACAAGATTGGATGGCTACACCTTC.

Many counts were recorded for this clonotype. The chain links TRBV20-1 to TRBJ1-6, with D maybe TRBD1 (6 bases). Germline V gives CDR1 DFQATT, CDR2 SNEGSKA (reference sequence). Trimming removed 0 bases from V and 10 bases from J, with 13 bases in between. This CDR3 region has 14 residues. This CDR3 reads CSARDPAGASPLHF. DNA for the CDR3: TGCAGTGCTAGAGATCCCGCAGGGGCCTCACCCCTCCACTTT.

CDR3 nucleotides: TGTGCCAGCAGCCAAGGTGCCAACCTTGGGGAGACCCAGTACTTC. Translation: CASSQGANLGETQYF. This rearrangement joins TRBV3-1 to TRBJ2-5; D gene ambiguous. Trimming removed 1 base from V and 5 bases from J, with 14 bases in between. The CDR3 has 15 amino acids. In germline, CDR1 is LGHDT, CDR2 YNNKEL (reference sequence).

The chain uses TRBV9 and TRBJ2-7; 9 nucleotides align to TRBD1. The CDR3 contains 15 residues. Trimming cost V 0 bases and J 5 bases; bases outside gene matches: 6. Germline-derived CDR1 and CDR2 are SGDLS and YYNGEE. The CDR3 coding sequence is TGTGCCAGCAGCGTAGGGGGACAGGGAATCGACGAGCAGTACTTC. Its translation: CASSVGGQGIDEQYF.

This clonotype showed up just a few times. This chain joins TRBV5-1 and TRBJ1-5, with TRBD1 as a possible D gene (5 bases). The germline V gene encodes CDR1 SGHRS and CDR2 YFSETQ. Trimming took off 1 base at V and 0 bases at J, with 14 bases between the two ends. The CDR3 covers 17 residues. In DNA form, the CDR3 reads TGCGCCAGCAGCTTGTATGGGGGTGCCTATAGCAATCAGCCCCAGCATTTT. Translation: CASSLYGGAYSNQPQHF.

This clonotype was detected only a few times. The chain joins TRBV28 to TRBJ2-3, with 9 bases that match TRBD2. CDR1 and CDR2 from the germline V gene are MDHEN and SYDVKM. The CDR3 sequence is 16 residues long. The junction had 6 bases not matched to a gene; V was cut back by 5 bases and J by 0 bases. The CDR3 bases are TGTGCCAGCAGTCACCTAGCGGGAACTAGCACAGATACGCAGTATTTT. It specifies CASSHLAGTSTDTQYF.

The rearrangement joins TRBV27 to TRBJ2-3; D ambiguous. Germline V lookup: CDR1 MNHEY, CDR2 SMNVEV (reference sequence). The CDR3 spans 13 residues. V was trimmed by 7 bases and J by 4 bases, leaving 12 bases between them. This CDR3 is CASIFSEADTQYF. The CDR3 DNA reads TGTGCCAGCATTTTCTCTGAAGCAGATACGCAGTATTTT.